A single T cell receptor (beta chain) is shown here with its context. Antigen: not known. The sample is drawn from a study of cytomegalovirus exposure and HLA in healthy donors. Study-wide findings and caveats: No immune exposure information besides CMV serostatus was available. Among CMV-associated TCR beta chains, most appeared HLA-restricted in a later analysis. Exclusion applied to some V segments, including TRBV6-2 and TRBV6-3, as they were indistinguishable.

Each donor was healthy, and each was a bone marrow donor. The primer mix had 60 Vbeta and 13 Jbeta primers. Assay: immunoSEQ multiplex PCR; the TCRdb copy retains only in-frame clones and omits some. The sample holds approximately 170,000 clones, around 80% seen once. Trimming shortened V by 5 bases and J by 4 bases, and 21 bases separated the two germline ends. CDR3 length: 16 amino acids. Germline CDR1 is SGHTA and CDR2 is FQGNSA. Sequencing was carried out using PBMCs. The sequence was collected from a woman aged 45-65 years in good health and CMV-seropositive. The V gene is TRBV7-2, the J gene TRBJ2-7; tentative D call: TRBD1 (6 bases). The CDR3 is CASSPPKGAGVYEQYF. The CDR3 DNA follows: TGTGCCAGCAGCCCTCCGAAGGGAGCAGGGGTATACGAGCAGTACTTC.